This T cell receptor beta chain was sequenced during a study of shared clonotypes between healthy human individuals (TCRdb year 2020). As for the study more broadly: The cohort included a few men and a couple of women between 18 and 49 years of age. Per donor, leukapheresis produced somewhere between about 0.9 and 10 billion PBMCs. For each donor, CD4 naive and CD4 memory were each run on three plates, CD8 naive on two plates, and CD8 memory on one plate. Blood TCR repertoires of about 5 healthy adults were deeply sequenced to estimate repertoire size and the extent of clonotype sharing between individuals. Different laboratories and diverse techniques were used to prepare libraries and sequence TCR repertoires, to increase sequencing depth and limit assay-specific biases.

V is clipped by 5 bases and J by 4 bases, and the sequence between their germline boundaries is 11 bases long. Per the germline V gene, MDHEN is the CDR1 and SYDVKM is the CDR2. The CDR3, from cysteine to phenylalanine, totals 13 residues. Kept here is only the CDR3 DNA, which spans 39 bases and is read in frame from base 1. Using the deep immunoSEQ assay, TCR CDR3 regions were amplified from genomic DNA by multiplex PCR. Genomic DNA extracted from each cell subset was distributed evenly over all wells of several immunoSEQ 96-well plates, and each plate served as one replicate. For sorted subsets, around 200 ng genomic DNA, equal to 30,000 or so T cell genomes, was loaded into each replicate PCR. Purified libraries were measured with a Qubit 3.0 fluorometer, size-checked on a Bioanalyzer 2100, and measured again with the KAPA Library Quantification kit. Every immunoSEQ 96-well plate was sequenced on a separate single-read 150-cycle Illumina NextSeq 550 flow cell. The published analysis was carried out like this. Because the immunoSEQ output held only junctional sequences and lacked quality scores, the filtering could not match the filtering applied to full-length reads. Sequences were annotated with PyIR, a Python wrapper for IgBLAST v1.9, and V/J genes and CDR3 were assigned using IMGT germline references. Reads with weak V/J assignments (E-value above 1e-6), missing CDR3, stop codons, out-of-frame junctions, or ambiguous translated residues were removed. V3J clonotypes were defined as sequences sharing an identical inferred V gene, J gene, and CDR3 amino acid sequence. The percentage overlap between two repertoires was calculated by dividing the number of shared unique clonotypes by the size of the smaller repertoire. Three approaches were used to assess repertoire richness: RTK rarefaction, the Chao1 estimator, and Recon v2.1 estimates of unobserved clonotypes. Generation probabilities were computed with OLGA for all TCRbeta clonotypes obtained by the gDNA method from four donors. The table comes from immuneACCESS by way of TCRdb, which keeps in-frame sequences with V and J called. Part of the clones is missing from these tables; in studies checked, under half for an unresolved V gene and the rest for unknown reasons. V, J and clone size were drawn from that table, and D and trimming were deduced from the DNA. This sample holds about 2.1 million clones; just over 90% were observed only once. The ten largest clones take up 1.5% to 2% of the sample.

CD8 naive samples were obtained by positive selection for CCR7 among CD45RO-negative cells, yielding a CD45RA+CCR7+ population from which TemRA cells were excluded. Healthy HIV-negative adults with no recently reported acute infections or vaccinations were included as donors. Only Caucasian adults living in Nashville, Tennessee, USA were represented among the donors. Blood was collected by leukapheresis, and PBMCs were isolated by Ficoll-Histopaque density gradient centrifugation and then cryopreserved in liquid nitrogen vapor phase. Purity and quantity of every magnetically sorted T cell population were checked by analytical flow cytometry. Each sorted fraction had its genomic DNA isolated and then quantified by UV absorbance on a Nanodrop 2000c. About this clone itself: Its antigen remains unidentified. Base quality data are lacking; no much larger clone is found one base away.

Study-level results and caveats: Incomplete sequencing was indicated by rarefaction of sorted-subset datasets, despite the large sequencing depth. Pairwise subsampling indicated that sequencing depth was expected to affect the degree of clonotype sharing among donors. Naive subsets generally had larger estimated clonotype richness than memory subsets did. Sampling was limited to blood, and TCR repertoires in tissue likely differ from TCR repertoires in blood. Across four donors, 4.5% to 6.5% of naive CD4, roughly 3.5% of naive CD8, under 2.5% of memory CD4, and roughly 0.41% of memory CD8 clonotypes were shared. Clonotypes shared by all four sorted-subset donors showed higher generation probabilities than non-shared clonotypes. Because the study included only a small number of donors, the genetic and exposure-history diversity represented was limited.

The V gene is TRBV28 and the J gene is TRBJ1-2; possibly the D gene is TRBD1, per 5 matching bases. The specimen was naive CD8+ T cells from PBMCs. The cell subset or site label of this sample denotes: CD45RA+CCR7+. The TCR originated in a man aged 18 to 30 in good health. Some clones in this sample may be carry-over from other donors' samples. The CDR3 region: CASSLGTAYGYTF. The nucleotide sequence is given as TGTGCCAGCAGTCTCGGGACGGCCTATGGCTACACCTTC.